These 26 T cell receptor beta chains originate from one sample sequenced in a study of blood T cell repertoires in COVID-19. Measured with immunoSEQ multiplex PCR; TCRdb has only the in-frame clones, and not every one. The sample shows 67,000 or so clones, about four fifths of them seen only once. The material sequenced was peripheral blood. These receptors were obtained from a woman in her 70s with acute or convalescent COVID-19.

The chain couples TRBV19 to TRBJ1-2, with a tentative D call TRBD1 (5 bases). Trimming left V 2 bases short and J 6 bases short, with 19 bases between. This CDR3 comprises 16 residues. Germline values: CDR1 LNHDA, CDR2 SQIVND (reference sequence). The CDR3 bases are TGTGCCAGTAGTATAATCGGAACACAGGAGACCAATGGCTACACCTTC. Translating gives CASSIIGTQETNGYTF.

This clone was recorded only once. The V call is TRBV2, the J call TRBJ2-3; TRBD1 might be the D (5 bases). CDR3 size: 15 residues. CDR1 and CDR2 from the germline V gene are SNHLY and FYNNEI. V lost 5 bases, J lost 0 bases, and 12 bases lay in between. The CDR3 DNA follows: TGTGCCAGCAGTTTGGACACCACTAGCACAGATACGCAGTATTTT. The encoded protein is CASSLDTTSTDTQYF.

V usage is TRBV19 and J usage is TRBJ1-5; 8 nucleotides align to TRBD1. The CDR3 loop spans 16 amino acids. Germline loops: CDR1 LNHDA, CDR2 SQIVND (reference sequence). Trimming took 3 bases from V and 8 from J; bases not matched to a gene: 12. The CDR3 spells CASSMEGQGVLKPQHF. CDR3 coding DNA: TGTGCCAGTAGTATGGAAGGACAGGGTGTATTAAAGCCCCAGCATTTT.

The V gene is TRBV30, the J gene TRBJ2-5, with 11 bases lining up with TRBD2. This CDR3 contains 15 residues. CDR1 and CDR2 (germline): GTSNPN, SVGIG (reference sequence). The junction had 6 bases not matched to a gene; V was cut back by 4 bases and J by 2 bases. The CDR3 here is CAWNPGTSGQETQYF. Written as DNA, the CDR3 is TGTGCCTGGAACCCCGGGACTAGCGGACAAGAGACCCAGTACTTC.

This chain connects TRBV7-9 to TRBJ1-3; D possibly corresponds to TRBD1 (5 bases). The CDR3 covers 13 residues. V was clipped by 1 base and J by 4 bases, with 5 bases between them. The germline V gene has CDR1 SEHNR and CDR2 FQNEAQ (reference sequence). CDR3 amino acids: CASSLGQGNTIYF. In DNA, the CDR3 is TGTGCCAGCAGCTTAGGACAGGGAAACACCATATATTTT. Using reference TRBV7-9 and TRBJ1-3 for the parts outside the CDR3, the full variable domain is DTGVSQNPRHKITKRGQNVTFRCDPISEHNRLYWYRQTLGQGPEFLTYFQNEAQLEKSRLLSDRFSAERPKGSFSTLEIQRTEQGDSAMYLCASSLGQGNTIYFGEGSWLTVV.

The genes are TRBV7-2 and TRBJ2-1; a weak D match, TRBD2 (6 bases). In germline, CDR1 is SGHTA, CDR2 FQGNSA. The CDR3 is 17 amino acids. V was trimmed by 0 bases and J by 4 bases, leaving 16 bases between them. CDR3 nucleotide sequence: TGTGCCAGCAGCTTAGCGCTCAGTAGCGGCATTTACAATGAGCAGTTCTTC. This codes for CASSLALSSGIYNEQFF.

This clone has only a few counts. The V and J genes are TRBV10-3 and TRBJ2-3; 10 bases fit TRBD2. Germline trimming cut 0 bases from V and 2 bases from J; bases unmatched to any gene: 8. The CDR3 spans 18 residues. Germline-derived CDR1 and CDR2 are ENHRY and SYGVKD. This CDR3 reads CAISESRASGGHTDTQYF. CDR3 nucleotides: TGTGCCATCAGTGAGTCGAGGGCTAGCGGGGGCCACACAGATACGCAGTATTTT.

This clone occurred a few times. This chain connects TRBV19 to TRBJ2-1, with 11 bases lining up with TRBD2. Germline V gene data show CDR1 as LNHDA and CDR2 as SQIVND (reference sequence). This CDR3 is built from 16 residues. The ends lost 3 bases at V and 4 bases at J; junction bases unmatched: 5. The CDR3 protein is CASSILRTSGYNEQFF. The CDR3 coding sequence is TGTGCCAGTAGTATTCTACGGACTAGCGGGTACAATGAGCAGTTCTTC. The whole variable domain, remainder taken from reference TRBV19 and TRBJ2-1, is DGGITQSPKYLFRKEGQNVTLSCEQNLNHDAMYWYRQDPGQGLRLIYYSQIVNDFQKGDIAEGYSVSREKKESFPLTVTSAQKNPTAFYLCASSILRTSGYNEQFFGPGTRLTVL.

This sequence joins TRBV7-2 and TRBJ2-7; the match to TRBD1 covers 8 bases. CDR1 is SGHTA, CDR2 FQGNSA, per germline. This CDR3 has 15 amino acids. V gave up 6 bases and J gave up 3 bases; unmatched junction bases: 10. CDR3 residues: CASRLRTGLYYEQYF. DNA for the CDR3: TGTGCCAGCAGGTTACGGACAGGGCTATACTACGAGCAGTACTTC.

V is TRBV6-6 and J is TRBJ1-2, with 9 bases aligning to TRBD1. Losses at the gene ends were 5 bases for V and 7 bases for J; bases not matched to a gene: 8. CDR3 length: 14 residues. The germline V gene encodes CDR1 MNHNY and CDR2 SVGAGI (reference sequence). As DNA, the CDR3 is TGTGCCAGCAGTCCCGGGACAGGGATCGGTGGCTACACCTTC. Translated, it gives CASSPGTGIGGYTF.

This sequence joins TRBV6-5 and TRBJ2-3, with a weak D call TRBD1 (6 bases). The CDR3 has 16 amino acids. Germline loops: CDR1 MNHEY, CDR2 SVGAGI. The V and J ends lost 3 bases and 3 bases respectively, with 16 bases between them. CDR3 in DNA: TGTGCCAGCAGTTATAAAACAGGGAGAGGTACAGATACGCAGTATTTT. Amino acid sequence: CASSYKTGRGTDTQYF.

The genes are TRBV10-3 and TRBJ1-1; 7 positions agree with TRBD1. J lost 6 bases, V lost 6 bases, and 7 bases had no gene match. This CDR3 has 13 residues. CDR1 and CDR2 (germline): ENHRY, SYGVKD. CDR3 sequence: CAISAIDRAEAFF. CDR3 in DNA: TGTGCCATCAGCGCTATTGACAGGGCTGAAGCTTTCTTT.

The genes are TRBV2 and TRBJ2-7, with no clear D. The germline CDR1 and CDR2 sequences are SNHLY and FYNNEI. CDR3 length: 12 residues. Trimming stripped 2 bases from V and 1 base from J, with 3 bases between. CDR3 in DNA: TGTGCCAGCAGTGAACAGTCCTACGAGCAGTACTTC. Translated: CASSEQSYEQYF.

The chain links TRBV7-6 to TRBJ1-3, with 8 bases matching TRBD1. Germline trimming cut 2 bases from V and 15 bases from J; bases unmatched to any gene: 6. CDR1 and CDR2 (germline): SGHVS, FNYEAQ. The CDR3 consists of 12 residues. The CDR3 nucleotides are TGTGCCAGCAGCTTATCCGAGGGACAGGCATATTTT. It codes for CASSLSEGQAYF.

The table lists this clone with a few counts. The chain joins TRBV5-1 to TRBJ2-3; 8 positions match TRBD1. The CDR3 contains 16 residues. In germline, CDR1 is SGHRS, CDR2 YFSETQ. Trimming took 0 bases from V and 5 from J; bases not matched to a gene: 8. CDR3 amino acids: CASSLGTGLTRDTQYF. For the CDR3, the DNA is TGCGCCAGCAGCTTGGGGACAGGGCTTACAAGAGATACGCAGTATTTT.

The chain is built from TRBV3-1 (or the pseudogene TRBV3-2) and TRBJ2-3, with 7 bases lining up with TRBD2. The CDR3 consists of 16 residues. Germline loops: CDR1 LGHDT, CDR2 YNNKEL (reference sequence). Germline trimming cut 3 bases from V and 0 bases from J; bases unmatched to any gene: 6. CDR3 amino acids: CASSHPSGASTDTQYF. The CDR3 DNA follows: TGTGCCAGCAGCCACCCTAGCGGAGCTAGCACAGATACGCAGTATTTT.

The gene calls are TRBV5-6 and TRBJ2-1, with TRBD2 as a possible D gene (6 bases). V shed 4 bases and J shed 1 base, with 12 bases lying between them. CDR1 SGHDT and CDR2 YYEEEE come from the germline V gene. CDR3 length: 15 residues. The chain's CDR3 is CASSTGLGSYNEQFF. In DNA form, the CDR3 reads TGTGCCAGCAGCACGGGACTGGGGTCCTACAATGAGCAGTTCTTC.

The chain employs TRBV18 and TRBJ2-1, with D perhaps TRBD2 (5 bases). There are 16 residues in the CDR3. Germline V gene sequence: CDR1 KGHSH, CDR2 LQKENI. V gave up 0 bases and J gave up 2 bases, with 11 bases separating them. The CDR3 coding sequence is TGTGCCAGCTCACCACCGGGCCGGGGAACCTACAATGAGCAGTTCTTC. Translating it yields CASSPPGRGTYNEQFF.

The chain uses TRBV7-2 and TRBJ2-3; D is unclear. Germline V gene sequence: CDR1 SGHTA, CDR2 FQGNSA. V was trimmed by 5 bases and J by 2 bases, leaving 14 bases between them. The CDR3 covers 15 residues. CDR3 sequence reads: CASSVTWASTDTQYF. As DNA, the CDR3 is TGTGCCAGCAGCGTTACGTGGGCCTCCACAGATACGCAGTATTTT.

This sequence joins TRBV29-1 and TRBJ2-1, with 11 positions matching TRBD1. V gave up 6 bases and J gave up 10 bases; unmatched junction bases: 11. The V gene's germline CDR1 is SQVTM and CDR2 ANQGSEA. The CDR3 sequence is 14 residues long. CDR3 in amino acids: CSVARDRGVGEQFF. CDR3 sequence (DNA): TGCAGCGTAGCCCGGGACAGGGGGGTTGGGGAGCAGTTCTTC.

The chain recombines TRBV27 with TRBJ2-1, with 14 bases lining up with TRBD2. CDR1 is MNHEY, CDR2 SMNVEV, per germline (reference sequence). CDR3 length equals 16 residues. Trimming at V came to 5 bases and at J to 10 bases, leaving 10 bases not matched to a gene. This CDR3 is CASSGQTSGRAGEQFF. The CDR3 coding sequence is TGTGCCAGCAGTGGGCAGACTAGCGGGAGGGCCGGGGAGCAGTTCTTC.

The V gene is TRBV10-3, the J gene TRBJ1-5, with TRBD1 matching 8 bases. With 5 bases clipped from V and 6 bases from J, the junction kept 6 bases outside the gene matches. The CDR3 has 14 residues. Germline V gives CDR1 ENHRY, CDR2 SYGVKD. The CDR3 sequence: CAISPDRGGQPQHF. DNA for the CDR3: TGTGCCATCAGTCCCGACAGGGGAGGTCAGCCCCAGCATTTT.

The chain links TRBV20-1 to TRBJ2-3; D is perhaps TRBD2 (7 bases). Looked up from germline, CDR1 is DFQATT and CDR2 is SNEGSKA (reference sequence). The CDR3 runs to 16 residues. V gave up 3 bases and J gave up 0 bases, with 16 bases separating them. The CDR3 reads CSASRRGGESTDTQYF. Written as DNA, the CDR3 is TGCAGTGCTAGTAGGCGAGGGGGGGAGAGCACAGATACGCAGTATTTT.

This chain uses TRBV7-9 with TRBJ1-4; D might be TRBD1 (5 bases). The CDR3 consists of 16 residues. Trimming left V 5 bases short and J 1 base short, with 14 bases between. The germline V gene has CDR1 SEHNR and CDR2 FQNEAQ (reference sequence). CDR3 coding DNA: TGTGCCAGCAGCCCCGGGATCGGGGGAACTAATGAAAAACTGTTTTTT. This translates into CASSPGIGGTNEKLFF.

The chain is built from TRBV7-5 and TRBJ2-1; TRBD2 is taken as the D call from the table, unchecked against the DNA. TRBV7-5 is reported as a pseudogene. CDR3 size: 17 residues. The DNA for the CDR3 is TGTGCCAGACCTAGCGGGGGGATGAGGAGCTCCTACAATGAGCAGTTCTTC. Translated, it gives CARPSGGMRSSYNEQFF.

The chain couples TRBV28 to TRBJ2-7, with TRBD1 matching over 8 bases. The CDR3 consists of 13 residues. V shed 6 bases, J shed 3 bases, and the junction held 4 bases outside the gene matches. The germline V gene has CDR1 MDHEN and CDR2 SYDVKM. Written as DNA, the CDR3 is TGTGCCAGCAGCCAGGGGGCACACTACGAGCAGTACTTC. Its translation is CASSQGAHYEQYF.